These 22 T cell receptor beta chains share one sample of origin, sequenced in a study of shared T cell receptors in the human thymus. Clones were read by immunoSEQ multiplex PCR, and TCRdb kept only the in-frame ones, dropping some. Among hundreds of thousands of clones listed, 85% to 95% were seen once. The sequenced sample was thymocytes. These TCRs come from a human donor.

This chain uses TRBV27 with TRBJ2-1; D is possibly TRBD2 (6 bases). Germline CDR1 reads MNHEY; CDR2 reads SMNVEV (reference sequence). The CDR3 extends over 15 amino acids. The V and J ends lost 7 bases and 2 bases respectively, with 15 bases between them. Here the CDR3 DNA reads TGTGCCAGCAACAAACTAGCATCGGCCTACAATGAGCAGTTCTTC. It translates to CASNKLASAYNEQFF.

The chain carries TRBV6-1 and TRBJ2-2; D tentatively reads TRBD1 or TRBD2 (5 bases each). The CDR3 consists of 21 residues. Germline CDR1 is MNHNS and CDR2 is SASEGT. Trimming cost V 2 bases and J 2 bases, with 27 bases left between them. The CDR3 loop is CASSELGVRTDDGANTGELFF. The DNA for the CDR3 is TGTGCCAGCAGTGAATTGGGGGTAAGGACGGACGATGGGGCTAACACCGGGGAGCTGTTTTTT.

The rearrangement uses TRBV9 and TRBJ1-1; maybe TRBD1 (6 bases). Germline-derived CDR1 and CDR2 are SGDLS and YYNGEE. The CDR3 extends over 15 amino acids. Between the trimmed V and J ends, which lost 0 bases and 1 base, there was a span of 10 bases. The chain's CDR3 is CASSVGPGENTEAFF. CDR3 in DNA: TGTGCCAGCAGCGTAGGTCCAGGGGAGAACACTGAAGCTTTCTTT. Full variable domain (outside the CDR3, taken from reference TRBV9 and TRBJ1-1): DSGVTQTPKHLITATGQRVTLRCSPRSGDLSVYWYQQSLDQGLQFLIQYYNGEERAKGNILERFSAQQFPDLHSELNLSSLELGDSALYFCASSVGPGENTEAFFGQGTRLTVV.

The chain is built from TRBV27 and TRBJ2-3; no clear D. V dropped 1 base and J dropped 6 bases, with 5 bases sitting between them. CDR1 is MNHEY and CDR2 is SMNVEV in the germline V gene (reference sequence). This CDR3 has 12 residues. DNA of the CDR3: TGTGCCAGCAGTTTATGTAGCGATACGCAGTATTTT. Its translation: CASSLCSDTQYF.

The rearrangement uses TRBV27 and TRBJ1-1; 9 nucleotides match TRBD1. The V gene's germline CDR1 is MNHEY and CDR2 SMNVEV (reference sequence). J gave up 5 bases and V 6 bases, and 7 bases lay outside the gene matches. The CDR3 length is 14 residues. CDR3 amino acids: CASSPGTGHTEAFF. The CDR3 DNA reads TGTGCCAGCAGCCCTGGGACAGGGCATACTGAAGCTTTCTTT.

The V gene is TRBV30, the J gene TRBJ1-4; TRBD1 might be the D (5 bases). The CDR3 is made up of 15 amino acids. Germline CDR1 GTSNPN, CDR2 SVGIG (reference sequence). Trimming shortened V by 3 bases and J by 6 bases, and 17 bases separated the two germline ends. The DNA for the CDR3 is TGTGCCTGGAGCGGGGGGAGGTTGAGAGATGAAAAACTGTTTTTT. It specifies CAWSGGRLRDEKLFF.

This chain connects TRBV2 to TRBJ2-1; the D gene is possibly TRBD1 (6 bases). V was shortened by 10 bases and J by 2 bases, with 12 bases between the two germline ends. This CDR3 is built from 13 residues. Per the germline V gene, CDR1 is SNHLY and CDR2 is FYNNEI. CDR3 sequence reads: CANRDTTYNEQFF. CDR3 sequence (DNA): TGTGCCAACCGGGACACCACCTACAATGAGCAGTTCTTC.

This clone was detected once. The gene calls are TRBV6-5 and TRBJ2-5, with D possibly TRBD2 on 5 matching bases. Trimming cost V 3 bases and J 5 bases, with 10 bases left between them. This CDR3 is 13 amino acids long. Germline CDR1 reads MNHEY; CDR2 reads SVGAGI. The CDR3 DNA reads as TGTGCCAGCAGTTATTCTCGCGGGGAGACCCAGTACTTC. It specifies CASSYSRGETQYF.

The CDR3 DNA is TGTGCCAGCAGTTTCTCCCGGGACAGGTTCTACGAGCAGTACTTC. Residues: CASSFSRDRFYEQYF. The chain carries TRBV6-5 and TRBJ2-7; 8 bases align to TRBD1. The trim removed 4 bases at V and 3 bases at J, leaving 8 bases unmatched. Germline V CDR1 and CDR2: MNHEY, SVGAGI. The CDR3 contains 15 residues.

The chain combines TRBV10-2 with TRBJ2-7, with 9 bases that match TRBD1. The CDR3 has 16 residues. CDR1 is WSHSY, CDR2 SAAADI, per germline. V was clipped by 6 bases and J by 3 bases; unmatched bases: 12. CDR3 sequence (DNA): TGCGCCAGCAGCGGGACCCGGACAGGGGATTGCTACGAGCAGTACTTC. It yields the protein CASSGTRTGDCYEQYF.

This chain uses TRBV9 with TRBJ2-5; weak D call: TRBD2 (5 bases). V gave up 0 bases and J gave up 1 base, with 10 bases separating them. CDR1 is SGDLS and CDR2 is YYNGEE in the germline V gene. This CDR3 has 15 amino acids. The CDR3 protein is CASSVARGCQETQYF. The CDR3 coding sequence is TGTGCCAGCAGCGTAGCTCGGGGTTGCCAAGAGACCCAGTACTTC.

The V and J genes are TRBV28 and TRBJ2-2, with TRBD1 matching over 11 bases. The CDR3 has 17 residues. Germline assignment: CDR1 MDHEN and CDR2 SYDVKM. V dropped 3 bases and J dropped 6; count of bases not matched to a gene: 9. The CDR3 nucleotides read TGTGCCAGCAGTTTCGGGGTAGGACAGGGGGCGTCCGGGGAGCTGTTTTTT. It is translated as CASSFGVGQGASGELFF.

The chain combines TRBV27 with TRBJ2-7; no firm D call. Per germline, CDR1 MNHEY and CDR2 SMNVEV (reference sequence). CDR3 length: 18 residues. V lost 0 bases and J 2 bases, leaving 20 bases between the germline ends. CDR3 nucleotide sequence: TGTGCCAGCAGTTTATCGGAGAGAGACTTCGACCTCCCCTACGAGCAGTACTTC. Translating gives CASSLSERDFDLPYEQYF.

The gene calls are TRBV4-1 and TRBJ2-3; maybe TRBD2 (7 bases). This CDR3 is 15 amino acids long. The germline V gene encodes CDR1 MGHRA and CDR2 YSYEKL. The ends were cut back, 3 bases at V and 3 bases at J, with 13 bases in the middle. The CDR3 coding sequence is TGCGCCAGCAGCCATGCGGGGGCGGGTACAGATACGCAGTATTTT. Its translation is CASSHAGAGTDTQYF.

This chain connects TRBV6-6 to TRBJ2-7; D may be TRBD1 or TRBD2 (5 bases each). The V end lost 6 bases, the J end lost 1 base, and 13 bases lay between the germline ends. In germline, CDR1 is MNHNY, CDR2 SVGAGI (reference sequence). CDR3 length: 14 residues. CDR3 in DNA: TGTGCCAGCAGCCCCGGGACCGATTCCTACGAGCAGTACTTC. This translates into CASSPGTDSYEQYF.

V is TRBV7-2 and J is TRBJ2-1; possibly TRBD2 for D (6 bases). The CDR3 has 16 amino acids. V lost 1 base and J 2 bases, leaving 12 bases between the germline ends. CDR1 is SGHTA, CDR2 FQGNSA, per germline. CDR3: CASSLVPGVTYNEQFF. The CDR3 region has the DNA TGTGCCAGCAGCTTAGTCCCGGGAGTGACCTACAATGAGCAGTTCTTC.

The J gene is TRBJ1-3, the V gene TRBV28; D unclear. The CDR3 runs to 13 residues. CDR1 MDHEN and CDR2 SYDVKM come from the germline V gene. The germline V and J ends were trimmed by 2 bases and 4 bases, with 6 bases remaining between them. The CDR3 DNA reads as TGTGCCAGCAGTTTAAACTCCGGAAACACCATATATTTT. Residues: CASSLNSGNTIYF.

The chain uses TRBV28 and TRBJ2-7, with 7 bases identical to TRBD2. This CDR3 region has 14 residues. V lost 3 bases to trimming and J lost 7 bases; unmatched junction nucleotides: 9. In germline, CDR1 is MDHEN, CDR2 SYDVKM. The chain's CDR3 is CASSFPGGSGEQYF. The CDR3 DNA reads as TGTGCCAGCAGTTTCCCCGGGGGGAGTGGAGAGCAGTACTTC.

V is TRBV28 and J is TRBJ1-2, with D possibly matching TRBD1 (6 bases). CDR1 is MDHEN, CDR2 SYDVKM, per germline. Between the trimmed V and J ends, which lost 2 bases and 11 bases, there was a span of 12 bases. This CDR3 has 12 amino acids. CDR3 residues: CASSLRKGGYTF. The DNA for the CDR3 is TGTGCCAGCAGTTTAAGAAAAGGGGGTTACACCTTC.

V is TRBV28 and J is TRBJ1-5; D gene ambiguous. V was trimmed by 3 bases and J by 5 bases, leaving 14 bases between them. CDR1 and CDR2 (germline): MDHEN, SYDVKM. The CDR3 covers 15 residues. In DNA form, the CDR3 reads TGTGCCAGCAGTTTGCCCCGGGCCCCGCATCAGCCCCAGCATTTT. Its translation is CASSLPRAPHQPQHF.

The rearrangement uses TRBV15 and TRBJ2-7; tentative D call: TRBD2 (5 bases). Germline V lookup: CDR1 LNHNV, CDR2 YYDKDF (reference sequence). V shed 3 bases and J shed 2 bases, with 11 bases lying between them. CDR3 size: 14 residues. The CDR3 DNA is TGTGCCACCAGCAGCCCTTCGACTACCTACGAGCAGTACTTC. Amino acid sequence: CATSSPSTTYEQYF.

This chain connects TRBV9 to TRBJ1-6; possible D gene TRBD1, 5 bases. The CDR3 consists of 14 residues. V lost 1 base to trimming and J lost 7 bases, with 9 bases between them. Looked up from germline, CDR1 is SGDLS and CDR2 is YYNGEE. CDR3 in DNA: TGTGCCAGCAGCGTAAGGGGTCGGAATTCACCCCTCCACTTT. Amino acid sequence: CASSVRGRNSPLHF.